These T cell receptor beta chains were read from a single sample in a study of siplizumab effects on memory and regulatory T cells. The repertoire was sequenced with immunoSEQ multiplex PCR; TCRdb's copy has only in-frame clones and lacks some. The sample includes about 91,000 clones, 95% to 97% seen only once; the top ten take 0.025% to 0.035%. Sequenced material: naive CD4+ T cells sorted from blood. These receptors came from a human donor in good health. Both conserved end residues are part of each CDR3. Each record gives: V gene, D gene, J gene, clone size, CDR3 DNA, CDR3 protein. A D gene is named only where the DNA matches it firmly. Clone size is shown for a subset of rows, as once, few, many or a class of expanded clone.

v_gene: TRBV2; d_gene: -; j_gene: TRBJ1-4; abundance: -; CDR3nt: TGTGCCAGCAGTGAAGGCGGGGCAGGGGCTAATGAAAAACTGTTTTTT; CDR3aa: CASSEGGAGANEKLFF
v_gene: TRBV7-3; d_gene: TRBD2; j_gene: TRBJ2-3; abundance: -; CDR3nt: TGTGCCAGCAGCTCACTAGCGGGAGCAGATACGCAGTATTTT; CDR3aa: CASSSLAGADTQYF
v_gene: TRBV15; d_gene: TRBD1; j_gene: TRBJ1-2; abundance: -; CDR3nt: TGTGCCACCAGCAGAGATCGGCAGGGGGCAGGGGGCTACACCTTC; CDR3aa: CATSRDRQGAGGYTF
v_gene: TRBV5-4; d_gene: -; j_gene: TRBJ1-1; abundance: few; CDR3nt: TGTGCCAGCAGCGTTGAAGCTTTCTTT; CDR3aa: CASSVEAFF
v_gene: TRBV13; d_gene: TRBD1; j_gene: TRBJ2-7; abundance: -; CDR3nt: TGTGCCAGCAGCTTGGACAGGGGAAACTACGAGCAGTACTTC; CDR3aa: CASSLDRGNYEQYF
v_gene: TRBV5-5; d_gene: -; j_gene: TRBJ1-2; abundance: -; CDR3nt: TGTGCCAGCAGCTTGGGGTCCAGAGGGAACTATGGCTACACCTTC; CDR3aa: CASSLGSRGNYGYTF
v_gene: TRBV4-1; d_gene: -; j_gene: TRBJ1-1; abundance: -; CDR3nt: TGCGCCAGCAGCCAAGATGGGGGGCAGGGAACTGAAGCTTTCTTT; CDR3aa: CASSQDGGQGTEAFF
v_gene: TRBV27; d_gene: -; j_gene: TRBJ2-2; abundance: -; CDR3nt: TGTGCCAGCACCATGACAGGCAACACCGGGGAGCTGTTTTTT; CDR3aa: CASTMTGNTGELFF
v_gene: TRBV5-4; d_gene: TRBD1; j_gene: TRBJ2-7; abundance: -; CDR3nt: TGTGCCAGCAGCGGTACAGGGGGAGCCTACGAGCAGTACTTC; CDR3aa: CASSGTGGAYEQYF
v_gene: TRBV5-4; d_gene: TRBD2; j_gene: TRBJ2-3; abundance: -; CDR3nt: TGTGCCAGCAGCTTGGGTCTAGCGGCTAGCACAGATACGCAGTATTTT; CDR3aa: CASSLGLAASTDTQYF
v_gene: TRBV2; d_gene: TRBD1; j_gene: TRBJ2-5; abundance: -; CDR3nt: TGTGCCAGCAGTGTACAGGGGGCAGGAGAGACCCAGTACTTC; CDR3aa: CASSVQGAGETQYF
v_gene: TRBV7-2; d_gene: TRBD1; j_gene: TRBJ2-5; abundance: -; CDR3nt: TGTGCCAGCAGCTCCCGGGACAGGAGGCAAGAGACCCAGTACTTC; CDR3aa: CASSSRDRRQETQYF
v_gene: TRBV2; d_gene: -; j_gene: TRBJ2-6; abundance: -; CDR3nt: TGTGCCAGCAGCTCCCCGAGGCAGGAGTTCTCTGGGGCCAACGTCCTGACTTTC; CDR3aa: CASSSPRQEFSGANVLTF
v_gene: TRBV11-3; d_gene: -; j_gene: TRBJ2-3; abundance: -; CDR3nt: TGTGCCAGCAGCTTAGATCGGTGGGGGTTGGATACGCAGTATTTT; CDR3aa: CASSLDRWGLDTQYF
v_gene: TRBV28; d_gene: -; j_gene: TRBJ1-2; abundance: once; CDR3nt: TGTGCCAGCAGTTTTCTCCAGGGCGGTAACTATGGCTACACCTTC; CDR3aa: CASSFLQGGNYGYTF
v_gene: TRBV4-3; d_gene: TRBD1; j_gene: TRBJ2-1; abundance: -; CDR3nt: TGCGCCAGCAGCCCCGGGACAGGGAGTGTTGAGCAGTTCTTC; CDR3aa: CASSPGTGSVEQFF
v_gene: TRBV7-2; d_gene: -; j_gene: TRBJ2-5; abundance: -; CDR3nt: TGTGCCAGCAGCCTAGGGACTCTTCAAGAGACCCAGTACTTC; CDR3aa: CASSLGTLQETQYF
v_gene: TRBV7-2; d_gene: -; j_gene: TRBJ1-2; abundance: -; CDR3nt: TGTGCCAGCAGCCTCGGACACCTATCTAACTATGGCTACACCTTC; CDR3aa: CASSLGHLSNYGYTF
v_gene: TRBV7-2; d_gene: TRBD2; j_gene: TRBJ2-3; abundance: -; CDR3nt: TGTGCCAGCAGCCAGGGACTAGCGGGGGCCTACACAGATACGCAGTATTTT; CDR3aa: CASSQGLAGAYTDTQYF
v_gene: TRBV27; d_gene: -; j_gene: TRBJ2-2; abundance: -; CDR3nt: TGTGCCAGCAGTTTTTGGGAAAGGGGAAACACCGGGGAGCTGTTTTTT; CDR3aa: CASSFWERGNTGELFF
v_gene: TRBV5-1; d_gene: TRBD1; j_gene: TRBJ1-1; abundance: -; CDR3nt: TGCGCCAGCACTTCAACAGGGGGAAACACTGAAGCTTTCTTT; CDR3aa: CASTSTGGNTEAFF
v_gene: TRBV18; d_gene: -; j_gene: TRBJ1-5; abundance: -; CDR3nt: TGTGCCAGCTCTTGGGCCAGTTCTCAGCCCCAGCATTTT; CDR3aa: CASSWASSQPQHF
v_gene: TRBV6-5; d_gene: -; j_gene: TRBJ1-1; abundance: -; CDR3nt: TGTGCCAGCAGTTCCATTAGCCTGAACACTGAAGCTTTCTTT; CDR3aa: CASSSISLNTEAFF
v_gene: TRBV4-1; d_gene: TRBD1; j_gene: TRBJ1-2; abundance: -; CDR3nt: TGCGCCAGCAGCCCGACAGGGGAAGGCTACACCTTC; CDR3aa: CASSPTGEGYTF
v_gene: TRBV2; d_gene: -; j_gene: TRBJ1-5; abundance: -; CDR3nt: TGTGCCAGCAGTTTATGGACGGTGGATCAGCCCCAGCATTTT; CDR3aa: CASSLWTVDQPQHF
v_gene: TRBV15; d_gene: -; j_gene: TRBJ2-3; abundance: -; CDR3nt: TGTGCCTCTACCCGGGGTTTCGCAGATACGCAGTATTTT; CDR3aa: CASTRGFADTQYF
v_gene: TRBV5-1; d_gene: -; j_gene: TRBJ2-3; abundance: -; CDR3nt: TGCGCCAGCAGCTTGGACAGGCCGAGCACAGATACGCAGTATTTT; CDR3aa: CASSLDRPSTDTQYF
v_gene: TRBV7-3; d_gene: TRBD2; j_gene: TRBJ2-5; abundance: -; CDR3nt: TGTGCCAGCAGCTTACTAGCGGGGGGGCTGATGGAGACCCAGTACTTC; CDR3aa: CASSLLAGGLMETQYF
v_gene: TRBV14; d_gene: -; j_gene: TRBJ2-3; abundance: -; CDR3nt: TGTGCCAGCAGCCCGACGGCAGGCACAGATACGCAGTATTTT; CDR3aa: CASSPTAGTDTQYF
v_gene: TRBV5-1; d_gene: -; j_gene: TRBJ1-5; abundance: -; CDR3nt: TGCGCCAGCAGCTTGGGAGATCGGAATCAGCCCCAGCATTTT; CDR3aa: CASSLGDRNQPQHF
v_gene: TRBV4-1; d_gene: -; j_gene: TRBJ2-2; abundance: -; CDR3nt: TGCGCCAGCAGCCTAACCTCTTCCCGGGACACGGGCGGGGAGCTGTTTTTT; CDR3aa: CASSLTSSRDTGGELFF
v_gene: TRBV6-6; d_gene: -; j_gene: TRBJ1-2; abundance: -; CDR3nt: TGTGCCAGCAGTACAACAGGGTATGGCTACACCTTC; CDR3aa: CASSTTGYGYTF
v_gene: TRBV5-1; d_gene: -; j_gene: TRBJ1-3; abundance: -; CDR3nt: TGCGCCAGCAGCGCTGGGACCTCTGGAAACACCATATATTTT; CDR3aa: CASSAGTSGNTIYF
v_gene: TRBV30; d_gene: -; j_gene: TRBJ1-5; abundance: -; CDR3nt: TGTGCCTGGACTAAGGCCAGCTTGAATCAGCCCCAGCATTTT; CDR3aa: CAWTKASLNQPQHF
v_gene: TRBV7-6; d_gene: -; j_gene: TRBJ1-4; abundance: -; CDR3nt: TGTGCCAGCAGCCGAGCAGGGGTAACTAATGAAAAACTGTTTTTT; CDR3aa: CASSRAGVTNEKLFF
v_gene: TRBV6-1; d_gene: TRBD2; j_gene: TRBJ2-3; abundance: -; CDR3nt: TGTGCCAGCAGTGACCCTAGCGGGGGGGCCCCAGATACGCAGTATTTT; CDR3aa: CASSDPSGGAPDTQYF
v_gene: TRBV27; d_gene: -; j_gene: TRBJ2-5; abundance: -; CDR3nt: TGTGCCAGCAGGGGGTGGCAGGGCGGAGAGACCCAGTACTTC; CDR3aa: CASRGWQGGETQYF
v_gene: TRBV6-5; d_gene: -; j_gene: TRBJ2-1; abundance: -; CDR3nt: TGTGCCAGCACCTCGAGGACGTCCGCCAAAAATGAGCAGTTCTTC; CDR3aa: CASTSRTSAKNEQFF
v_gene: TRBV6-5; d_gene: TRBD2; j_gene: TRBJ2-3; abundance: -; CDR3nt: TGTGCCAGCGGGGTAGCGGGGCTAAATACAGATACGCAGTATTTT; CDR3aa: CASGVAGLNTDTQYF
v_gene: TRBV6-1; d_gene: -; j_gene: TRBJ1-2; abundance: -; CDR3nt: TGTGCCAGCAGTGAAGGAGTAACAGCCCCCTATGGCTACACCTTC; CDR3aa: CASSEGVTAPYGYTF
v_gene: TRBV23-1; d_gene: TRBD1; j_gene: TRBJ2-7; abundance: -; CDR3nt: TGCGCCAGCGGAACAGACAGGGACCCTAACTACGAGCAGTACTTC; CDR3aa: CASGTDRDPNYEQYF
v_gene: TRBV5-1; d_gene: -; j_gene: TRBJ2-1; abundance: -; CDR3nt: TGCGCCAGCAGCTTGCTGAGTTATTCGGGAATCGGCAATGAGCAGTTCTTC; CDR3aa: CASSLLSYSGIGNEQFF
v_gene: TRBV11-2; d_gene: -; j_gene: TRBJ1-2; abundance: once; CDR3nt: TGTGCCAGCAGCTTAGTGGGTTCTGGCCGAGCTAACTATGGCTACACCTTC; CDR3aa: CASSLVGSGRANYGYTF
v_gene: TRBV6-5; d_gene: TRBD1; j_gene: TRBJ2-1; abundance: -; CDR3nt: TGTGCCAGCAGTTACCAACCGGGACAGGGGGCAAATGAGCAGTTCTTC; CDR3aa: CASSYQPGQGANEQFF
v_gene: TRBV2; d_gene: -; j_gene: TRBJ2-5; abundance: -; CDR3nt: TGTGCCAGCAGTGAAGCGCTTCTTGGTTTCGAAGAGACCCAGTACTTC; CDR3aa: CASSEALLGFEETQYF
v_gene: TRBV9; d_gene: TRBD1; j_gene: TRBJ1-1; abundance: -; CDR3nt: TGTGCCAGCAGCGCAGGGGGGACTGAAGCTTTCTTT; CDR3aa: CASSAGGTEAFF
v_gene: TRBV27; d_gene: TRBD2; j_gene: TRBJ2-3; abundance: -; CDR3nt: TGTGCCAGCAGTTCCCTCATAGCGGGGGGGCCAGATACGCAGTATTTT; CDR3aa: CASSSLIAGGPDTQYF
v_gene: TRBV19; d_gene: -; j_gene: TRBJ1-2; abundance: -; CDR3nt: TGTGCCAGTAGTAAAGGGACCCATTATGGCTACACCTTC; CDR3aa: CASSKGTHYGYTF
v_gene: TRBV7-8; d_gene: -; j_gene: TRBJ1-5; abundance: -; CDR3nt: TGTGCCAGCAGCTTAGTGGGTCAGCCCCAGCATTTT; CDR3aa: CASSLVGQPQHF
v_gene: TRBV5-1; d_gene: -; j_gene: TRBJ2-7; abundance: once; CDR3nt: TGCGCCAGCAGCCAAACTCGGGGGGCGAGGGACTACGAGCAGTACTTC; CDR3aa: CASSQTRGARDYEQYF
v_gene: TRBV19; d_gene: -; j_gene: TRBJ1-1; abundance: -; CDR3nt: TGTGCCAGTAGTATTGCCCGAACTGAAGCTTTCTTT; CDR3aa: CASSIARTEAFF
v_gene: TRBV18; d_gene: -; j_gene: TRBJ2-5; abundance: -; CDR3nt: TGTGCCAGCTCACTAAGTACAGTAGAGGAGACCCAGTACTTC; CDR3aa: CASSLSTVEETQYF
v_gene: TRBV18; d_gene: -; j_gene: TRBJ2-7; abundance: -; CDR3nt: TGTGCCAGCTCATCCACAGCAACCGTGTACGAGCAGTACTTC; CDR3aa: CASSSTATVYEQYF
v_gene: TRBV30; d_gene: -; j_gene: TRBJ1-4; abundance: few; CDR3nt: TGTGCCTGGAGTGTACTCCGAAAACTGTTTTTT; CDR3aa: CAWSVLRKLFF